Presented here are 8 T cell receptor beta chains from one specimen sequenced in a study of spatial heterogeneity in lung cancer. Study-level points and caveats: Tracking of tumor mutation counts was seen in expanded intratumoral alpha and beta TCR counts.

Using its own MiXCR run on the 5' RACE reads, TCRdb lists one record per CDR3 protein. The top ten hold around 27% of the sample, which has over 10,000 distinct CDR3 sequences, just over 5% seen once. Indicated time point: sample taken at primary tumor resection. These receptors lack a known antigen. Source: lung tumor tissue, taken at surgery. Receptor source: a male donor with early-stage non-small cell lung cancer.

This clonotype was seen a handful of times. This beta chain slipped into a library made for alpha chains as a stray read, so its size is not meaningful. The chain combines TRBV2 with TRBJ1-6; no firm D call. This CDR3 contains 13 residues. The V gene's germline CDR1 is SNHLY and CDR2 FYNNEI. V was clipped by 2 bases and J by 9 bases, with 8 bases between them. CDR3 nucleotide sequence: TGTGCCAGCAGTGAATATCCGGTTTCACCCCTCCACTTT. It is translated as CASSEYPVSPLHF.

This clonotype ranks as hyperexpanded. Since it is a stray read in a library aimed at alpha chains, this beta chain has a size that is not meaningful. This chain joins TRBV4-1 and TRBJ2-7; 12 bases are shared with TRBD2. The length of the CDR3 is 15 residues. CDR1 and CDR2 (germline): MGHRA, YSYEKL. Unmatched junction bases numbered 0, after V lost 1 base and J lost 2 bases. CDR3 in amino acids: CASSQGLAGAYEQYF. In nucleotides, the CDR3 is TGCGCCAGCAGCCAAGGACTAGCGGGGGCCTACGAGCAGTACTTC.

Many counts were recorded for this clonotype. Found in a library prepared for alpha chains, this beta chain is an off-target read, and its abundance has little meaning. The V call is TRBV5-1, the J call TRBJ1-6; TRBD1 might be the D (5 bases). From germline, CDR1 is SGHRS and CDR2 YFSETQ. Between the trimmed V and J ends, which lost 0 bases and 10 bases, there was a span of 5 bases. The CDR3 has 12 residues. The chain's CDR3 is CASSLGGSPLHF. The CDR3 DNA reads TGCGCCAGCAGCTTGGGGGGGTCACCCCTCCACTTT.

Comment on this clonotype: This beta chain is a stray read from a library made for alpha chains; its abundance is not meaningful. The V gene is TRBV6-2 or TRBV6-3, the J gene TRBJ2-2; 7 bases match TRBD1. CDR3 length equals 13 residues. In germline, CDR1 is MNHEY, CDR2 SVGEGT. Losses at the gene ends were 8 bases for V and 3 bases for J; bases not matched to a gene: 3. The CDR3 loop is CASLGGYTGELFF. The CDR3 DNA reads TGTGCCAGCTTAGGGGGCTACACCGGGGAGCTGTTTTTT.

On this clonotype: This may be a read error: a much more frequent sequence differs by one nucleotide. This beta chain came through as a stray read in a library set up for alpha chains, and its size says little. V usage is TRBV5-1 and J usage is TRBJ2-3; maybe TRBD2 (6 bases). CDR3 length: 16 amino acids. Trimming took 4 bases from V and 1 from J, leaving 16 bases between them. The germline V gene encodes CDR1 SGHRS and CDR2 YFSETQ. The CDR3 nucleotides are TGCGCCAGCAGCCCACGGGGGAACAGTGGCACAGATACGCAGTATTTT. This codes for CASSPRGNSGTDTQYF.

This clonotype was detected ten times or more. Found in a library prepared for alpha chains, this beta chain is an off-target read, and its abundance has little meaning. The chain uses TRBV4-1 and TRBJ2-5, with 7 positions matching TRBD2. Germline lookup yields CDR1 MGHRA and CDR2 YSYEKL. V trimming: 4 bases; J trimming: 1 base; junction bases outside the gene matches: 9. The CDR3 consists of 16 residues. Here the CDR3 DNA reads TGCGCCAGCAGCCCCCTCGGGGGAGGGGTCCAAGAGACCCAGTACTTC. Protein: CASSPLGGGVQETQYF.

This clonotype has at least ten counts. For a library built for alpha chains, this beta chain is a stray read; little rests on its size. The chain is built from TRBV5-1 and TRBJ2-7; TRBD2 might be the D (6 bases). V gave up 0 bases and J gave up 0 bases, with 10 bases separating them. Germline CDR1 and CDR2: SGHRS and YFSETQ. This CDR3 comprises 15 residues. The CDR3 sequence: CASSLVAGSSYEQYF. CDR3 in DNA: TGCGCCAGCAGCTTGGTGGCGGGGAGCTCCTACGAGCAGTACTTC.

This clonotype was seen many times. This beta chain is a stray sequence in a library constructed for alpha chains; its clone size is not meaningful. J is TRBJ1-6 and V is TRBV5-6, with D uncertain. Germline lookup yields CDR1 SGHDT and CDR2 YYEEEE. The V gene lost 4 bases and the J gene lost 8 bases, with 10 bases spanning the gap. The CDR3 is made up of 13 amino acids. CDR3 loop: CASSLGPHSPLHF. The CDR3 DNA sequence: TGTGCCAGCAGCCTGGGTCCGCATTCACCCCTCCACTTT.